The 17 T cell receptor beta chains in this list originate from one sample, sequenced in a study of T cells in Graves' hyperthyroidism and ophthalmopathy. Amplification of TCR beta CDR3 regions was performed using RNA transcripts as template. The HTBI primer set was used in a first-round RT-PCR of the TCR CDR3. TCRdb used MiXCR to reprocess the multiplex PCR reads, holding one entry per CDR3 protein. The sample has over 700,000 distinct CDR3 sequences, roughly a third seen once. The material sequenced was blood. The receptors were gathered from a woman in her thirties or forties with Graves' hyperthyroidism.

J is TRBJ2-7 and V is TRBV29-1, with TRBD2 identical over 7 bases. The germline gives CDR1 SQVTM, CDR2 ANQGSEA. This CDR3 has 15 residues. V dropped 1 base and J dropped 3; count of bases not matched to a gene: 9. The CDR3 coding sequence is TGCAGCGTTGAAGGGTCCCTAGCGGTAAACTACGAGCAGTACTTC. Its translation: CSVEGSLAVNYEQYF.

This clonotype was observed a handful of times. The CDR3 nucleotides read TGTGCCAGCAGTGAAGATGGCTACACCTTC. Translation gives CASSEDGYTF. The chain is built from TRBV6-1 and TRBJ1-2; no clear D. The V gene's germline CDR1 is MNHNS and CDR2 SASEGT. V lost 1 base, J lost 6 bases, and 0 bases lay in between. The CDR3 sequence is 10 residues long.

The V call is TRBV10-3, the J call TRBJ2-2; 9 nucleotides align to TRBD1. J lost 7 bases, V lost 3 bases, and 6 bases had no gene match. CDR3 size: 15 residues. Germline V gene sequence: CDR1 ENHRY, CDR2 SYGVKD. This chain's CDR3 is CAISELGDRDGELFF. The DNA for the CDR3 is TGTGCCATCAGTGAACTTGGGGACAGGGACGGGGAGCTGTTTTTT.

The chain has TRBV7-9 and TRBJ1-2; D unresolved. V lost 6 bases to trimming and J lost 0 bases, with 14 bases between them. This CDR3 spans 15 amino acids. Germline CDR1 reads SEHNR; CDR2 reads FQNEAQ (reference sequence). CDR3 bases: TGTGCCAGCAGTTTTTCGGCGCTAGCTAACTATGGCTACACCTTC. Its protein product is CASSFSALANYGYTF.

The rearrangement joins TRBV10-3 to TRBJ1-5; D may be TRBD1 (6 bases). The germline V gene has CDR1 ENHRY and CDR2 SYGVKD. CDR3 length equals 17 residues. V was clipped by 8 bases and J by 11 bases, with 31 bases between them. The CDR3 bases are TGTGCCATCGGGCCCCTAGCGGGGGGCGGGTACCAAGAGACCCAGCATTTT. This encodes CAIGPLAGGGYQETQHF.

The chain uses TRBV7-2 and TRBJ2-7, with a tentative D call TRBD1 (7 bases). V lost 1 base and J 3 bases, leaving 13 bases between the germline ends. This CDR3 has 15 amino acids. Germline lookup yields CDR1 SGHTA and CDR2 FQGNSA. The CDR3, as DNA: TGTGCCAGCAGCTTAGTTCCAGGGGGGTTCTACGAGCAGTACTTC. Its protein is CASSLVPGGFYEQYF.

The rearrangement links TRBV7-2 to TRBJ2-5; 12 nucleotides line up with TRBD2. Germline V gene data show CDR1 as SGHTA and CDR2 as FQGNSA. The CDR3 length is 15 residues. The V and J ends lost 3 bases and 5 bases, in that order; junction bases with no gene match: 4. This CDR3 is CASSLASGGGETQYF. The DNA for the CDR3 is TGTGCCAGCAGCTTGGCTAGCGGGGGGGGGGAGACCCAGTACTTC.

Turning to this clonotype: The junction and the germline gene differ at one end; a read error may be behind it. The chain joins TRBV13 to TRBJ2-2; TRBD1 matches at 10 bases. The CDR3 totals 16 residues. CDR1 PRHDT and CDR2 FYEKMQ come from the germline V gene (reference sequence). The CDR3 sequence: CASSLTGGANTGGLFF. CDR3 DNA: TGTGCCAGCAGCTTGACAGGGGGCGCGAACACCGGGGGGCTGTTTTTT.

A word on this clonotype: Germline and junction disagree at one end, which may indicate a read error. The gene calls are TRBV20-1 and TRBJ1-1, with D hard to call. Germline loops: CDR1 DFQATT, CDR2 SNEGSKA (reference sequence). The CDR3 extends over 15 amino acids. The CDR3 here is CCASPLRGWSTEAFF. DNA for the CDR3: TGCTGTGCTAGTCCCCTAAGAGGTTGGAGCACTGAAGCTTTCTTT.

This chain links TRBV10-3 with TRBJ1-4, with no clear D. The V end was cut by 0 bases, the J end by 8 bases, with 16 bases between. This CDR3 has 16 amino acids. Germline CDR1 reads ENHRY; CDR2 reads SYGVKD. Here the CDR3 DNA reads TGTGCCATCAGTGAGTCGTTACTAGCGGGAGACGAAAAACTGTTTTTT. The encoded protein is CAISESLLAGDEKLFF.

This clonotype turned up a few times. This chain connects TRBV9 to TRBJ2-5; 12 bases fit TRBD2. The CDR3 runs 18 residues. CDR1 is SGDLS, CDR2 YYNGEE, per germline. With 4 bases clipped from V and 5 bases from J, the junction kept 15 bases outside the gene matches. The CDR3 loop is CASSPRGTSGRAGETQYF. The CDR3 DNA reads TGTGCCAGCAGCCCGCGGGGGACTAGCGGGCGCGCCGGGGAGACCCAGTACTTC.

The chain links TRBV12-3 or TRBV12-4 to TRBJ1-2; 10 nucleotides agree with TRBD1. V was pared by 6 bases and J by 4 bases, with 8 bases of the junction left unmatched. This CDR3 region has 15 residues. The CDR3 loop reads CASRPGTGVLYGYTF. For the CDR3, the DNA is TGTGCCAGCAGGCCCGGGACAGGGGTTCTCTATGGCTACACCTTC.

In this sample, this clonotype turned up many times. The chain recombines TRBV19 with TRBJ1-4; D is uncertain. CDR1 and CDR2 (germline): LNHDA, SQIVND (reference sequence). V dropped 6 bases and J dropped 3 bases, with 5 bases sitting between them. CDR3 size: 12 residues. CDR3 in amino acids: CASRSSNEKLFF. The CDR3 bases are TGTGCCAGTAGAAGCTCTAATGAAAAACTGTTTTTT.

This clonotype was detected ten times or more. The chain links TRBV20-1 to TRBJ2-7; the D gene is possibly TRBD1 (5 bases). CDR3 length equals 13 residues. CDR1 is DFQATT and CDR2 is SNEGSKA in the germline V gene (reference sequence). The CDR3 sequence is CSGKQGVSYEQYF. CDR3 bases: TGCAGCGGAAAGCAGGGTGTGTCCTACGAGCAGTACTTC.

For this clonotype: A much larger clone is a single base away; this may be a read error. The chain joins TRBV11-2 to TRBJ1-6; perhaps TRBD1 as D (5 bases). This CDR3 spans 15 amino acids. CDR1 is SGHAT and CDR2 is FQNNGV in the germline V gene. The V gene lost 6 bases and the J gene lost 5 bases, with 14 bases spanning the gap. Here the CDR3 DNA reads TGTGCCAGCAGTTACCACCGGGGCGATAATTCACCCCTCCACTTT. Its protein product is CASSYHRGDNSPLHF.

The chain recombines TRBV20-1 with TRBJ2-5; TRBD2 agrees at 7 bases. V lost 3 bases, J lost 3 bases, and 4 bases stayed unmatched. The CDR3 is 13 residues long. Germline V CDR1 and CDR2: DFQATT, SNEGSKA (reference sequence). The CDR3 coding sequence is TGCAGTGCTAGGGGGCGGGAGAAAGAGACCCAGTACTTC. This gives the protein CSARGREKETQYF.

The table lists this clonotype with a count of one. CDR3 in DNA: TGTGCCATCAGTTCGGGACACCACGAGCAGTACTTC. This sequence encodes CAISSGHHEQYF. The chain employs TRBV10-3 and TRBJ2-7, with D possibly TRBD1 on 6 matching bases. CDR1 and CDR2 (germline): ENHRY, SYGVKD. This CDR3 has 12 residues. V shed 5 bases and J shed 5 bases, with 10 bases lying between them.